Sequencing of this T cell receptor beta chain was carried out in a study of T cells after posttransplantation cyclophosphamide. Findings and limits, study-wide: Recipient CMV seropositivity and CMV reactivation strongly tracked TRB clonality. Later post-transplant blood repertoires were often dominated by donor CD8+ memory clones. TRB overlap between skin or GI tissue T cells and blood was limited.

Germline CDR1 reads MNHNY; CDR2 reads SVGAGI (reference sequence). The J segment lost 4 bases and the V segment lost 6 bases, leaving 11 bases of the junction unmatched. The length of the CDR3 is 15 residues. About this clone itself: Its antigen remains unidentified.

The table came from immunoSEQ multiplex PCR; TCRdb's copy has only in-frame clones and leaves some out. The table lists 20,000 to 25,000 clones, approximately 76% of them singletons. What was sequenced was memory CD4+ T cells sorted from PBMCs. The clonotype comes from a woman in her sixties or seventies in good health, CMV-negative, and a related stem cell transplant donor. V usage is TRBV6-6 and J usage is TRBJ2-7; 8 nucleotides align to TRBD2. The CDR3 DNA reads TGTGCCAGCAGAAAAAGCGGGAGAGGGAATTACGAGCAGTACTTC. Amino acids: CASRKSGRGNYEQYF.